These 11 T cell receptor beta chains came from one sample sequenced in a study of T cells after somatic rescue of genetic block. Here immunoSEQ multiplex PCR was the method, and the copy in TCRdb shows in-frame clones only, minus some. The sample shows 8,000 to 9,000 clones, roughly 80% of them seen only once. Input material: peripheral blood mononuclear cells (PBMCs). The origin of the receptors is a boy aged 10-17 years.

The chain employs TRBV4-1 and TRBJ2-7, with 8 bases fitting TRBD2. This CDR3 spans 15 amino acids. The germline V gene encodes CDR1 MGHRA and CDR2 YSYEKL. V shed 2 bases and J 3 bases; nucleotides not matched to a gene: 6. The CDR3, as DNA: TGCGCCAGCAGCCAACTACCCGGGGGGGGCTACGAGCAGTACTTC. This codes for CASSQLPGGGYEQYF.

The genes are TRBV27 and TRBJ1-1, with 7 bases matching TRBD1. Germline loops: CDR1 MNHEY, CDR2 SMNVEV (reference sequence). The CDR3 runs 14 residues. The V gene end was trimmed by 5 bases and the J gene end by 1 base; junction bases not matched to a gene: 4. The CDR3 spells CASSPGTANTEAFF. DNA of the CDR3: TGTGCCAGCAGTCCCGGGACAGCGAACACTGAAGCTTTCTTT.

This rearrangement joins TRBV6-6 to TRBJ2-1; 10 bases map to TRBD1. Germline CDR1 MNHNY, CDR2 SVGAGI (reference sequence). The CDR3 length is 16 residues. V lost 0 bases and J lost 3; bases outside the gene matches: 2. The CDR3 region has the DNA TGTGCCAGCAGTTACTCGACAGGGGGCCTCTACAATGAGCAGTTCTTC. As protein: CASSYSTGGLYNEQFF.

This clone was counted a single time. The CDR3 protein is CASSSPLASSYNEQFF. The CDR3 DNA reads as TGTGCCAGCAGCTCCCCTCTGGCCAGCAGCTACAATGAGCAGTTCTTC. The chain carries TRBV7-3 and TRBJ2-1, with D hard to call. Germline CDR1 and CDR2: SGHTA and FQGTGA. The CDR3 covers 16 residues. Trimming removed 4 bases at V and 3 bases at J, with 16 bases between.

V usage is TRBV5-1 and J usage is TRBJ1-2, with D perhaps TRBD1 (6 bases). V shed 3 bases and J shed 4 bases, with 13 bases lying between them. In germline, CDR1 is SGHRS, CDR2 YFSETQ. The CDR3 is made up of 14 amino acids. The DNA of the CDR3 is TGCGCCAGCAGCTGGGACGGGACAATCTATGGCTACACCTTC. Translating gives CASSWDGTIYGYTF. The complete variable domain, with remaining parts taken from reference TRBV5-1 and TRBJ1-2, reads KAGVTQTPRYLIKTRGQQVTLSCSPISGHRSVSWYQQTPGQGLQFLFEYFSETQRNKGNFPGRFSGRQFSNSRSEMNVSTLELGDSALYLCASSWDGTIYGYTFGSGTRLTVV.

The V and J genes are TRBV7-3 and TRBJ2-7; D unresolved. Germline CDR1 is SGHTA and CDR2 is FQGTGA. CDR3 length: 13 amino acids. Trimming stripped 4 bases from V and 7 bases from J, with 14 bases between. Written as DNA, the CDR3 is TGTGCCAGCAGCTCGGCCCCAGCGAGGGAGCAGTACTTC. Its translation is CASSSAPAREQYF.

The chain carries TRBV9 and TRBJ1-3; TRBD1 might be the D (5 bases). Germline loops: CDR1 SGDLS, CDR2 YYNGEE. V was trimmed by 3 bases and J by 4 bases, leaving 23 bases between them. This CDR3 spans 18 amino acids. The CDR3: CASSEAHGARTPGNTIYF. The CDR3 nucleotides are TGTGCCAGCAGCGAAGCTCATGGGGCCAGAACCCCCGGAAACACCATATATTTT.

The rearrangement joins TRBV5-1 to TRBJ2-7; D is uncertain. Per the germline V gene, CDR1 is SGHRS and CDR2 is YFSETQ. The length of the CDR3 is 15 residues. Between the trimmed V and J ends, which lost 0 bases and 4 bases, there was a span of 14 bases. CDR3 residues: CASSLGGARKYEQYF. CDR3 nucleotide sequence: TGCGCCAGCAGCTTGGGAGGCGCGCGGAAGTACGAGCAGTACTTC.

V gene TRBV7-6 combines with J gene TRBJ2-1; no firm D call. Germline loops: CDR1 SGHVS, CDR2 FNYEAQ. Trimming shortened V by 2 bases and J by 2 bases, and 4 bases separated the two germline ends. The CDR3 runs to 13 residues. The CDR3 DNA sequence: TGTGCCAGCAGCTTATCGACCTACAATGAGCAGTTCTTC. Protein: CASSLSTYNEQFF.

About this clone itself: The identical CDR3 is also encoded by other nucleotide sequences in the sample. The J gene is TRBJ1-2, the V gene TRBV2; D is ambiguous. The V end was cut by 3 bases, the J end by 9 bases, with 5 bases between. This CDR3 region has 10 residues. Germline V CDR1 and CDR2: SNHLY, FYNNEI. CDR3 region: CASSEGSYTF. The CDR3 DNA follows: TGTGCCAGCAGTGAGGGAAGCTACACCTTC.

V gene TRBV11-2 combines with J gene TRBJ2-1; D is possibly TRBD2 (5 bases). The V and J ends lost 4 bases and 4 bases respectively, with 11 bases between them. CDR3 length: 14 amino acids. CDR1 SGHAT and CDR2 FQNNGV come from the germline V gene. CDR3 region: CASSSATTYNEQFF. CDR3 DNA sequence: TGTGCCAGCAGCTCCGCGACTACGTACAATGAGCAGTTCTTC. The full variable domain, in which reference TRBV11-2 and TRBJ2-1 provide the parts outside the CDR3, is EAGVAQSPRYKIIEKRQSVAFWCNPISGHATLYWYQQILGQGPKLLIQFQNNGVVDDSQLPKDRFSAERLKGVDSTLKIQPAKLEDSAVYLCASSSATTYNEQFFGPGTRLTVL.